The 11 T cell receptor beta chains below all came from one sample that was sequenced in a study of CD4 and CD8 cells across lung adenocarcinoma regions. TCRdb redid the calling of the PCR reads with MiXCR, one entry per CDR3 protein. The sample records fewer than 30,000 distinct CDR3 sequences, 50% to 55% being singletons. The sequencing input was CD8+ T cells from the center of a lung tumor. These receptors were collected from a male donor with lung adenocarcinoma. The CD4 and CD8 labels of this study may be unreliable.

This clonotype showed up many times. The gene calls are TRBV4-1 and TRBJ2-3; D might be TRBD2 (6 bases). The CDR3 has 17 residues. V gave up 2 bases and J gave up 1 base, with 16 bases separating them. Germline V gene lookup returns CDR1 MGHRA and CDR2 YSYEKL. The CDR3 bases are TGCGCCAGCAGCCAATACTTGATCGGGAGAGGCACAGATACGCAGTATTTT. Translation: CASSQYLIGRGTDTQYF.

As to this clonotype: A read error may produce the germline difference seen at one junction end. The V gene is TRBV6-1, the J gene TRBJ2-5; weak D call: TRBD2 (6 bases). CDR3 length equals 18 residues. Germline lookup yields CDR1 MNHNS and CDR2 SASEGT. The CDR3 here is CASSLTGYGGSDQETQYF. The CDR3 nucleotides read TGTGCCAGCAGCCTCACGGGGTACGGGGGAAGCGACCAAGAGACGCAGTACTTC.

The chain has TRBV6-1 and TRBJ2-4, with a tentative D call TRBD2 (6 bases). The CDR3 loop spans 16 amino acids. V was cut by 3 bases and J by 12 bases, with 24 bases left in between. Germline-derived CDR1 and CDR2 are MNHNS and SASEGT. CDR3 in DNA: TGTGCCAGCAGTGACGCGGGGCTGGGAGCCAGAGACACTCAGTACTTC. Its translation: CASSDAGLGARDTQYF.

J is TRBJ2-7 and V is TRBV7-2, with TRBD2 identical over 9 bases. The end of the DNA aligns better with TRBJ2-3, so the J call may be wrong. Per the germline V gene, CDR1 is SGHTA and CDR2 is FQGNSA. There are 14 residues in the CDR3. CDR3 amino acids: CASSFSGGSYEQYF. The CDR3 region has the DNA TGTGCCAGCAGCTTTAGCGGGGGATCCTACGAGCAGTATTTT.

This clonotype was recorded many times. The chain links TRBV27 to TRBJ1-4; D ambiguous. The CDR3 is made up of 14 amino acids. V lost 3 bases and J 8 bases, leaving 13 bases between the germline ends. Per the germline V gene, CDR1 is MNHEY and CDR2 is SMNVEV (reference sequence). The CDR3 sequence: CASSFNGGREKLFF. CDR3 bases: TGTGCCAGCAGTTTCAACGGCGGAAGGGAAAAACTGTTTTTT.

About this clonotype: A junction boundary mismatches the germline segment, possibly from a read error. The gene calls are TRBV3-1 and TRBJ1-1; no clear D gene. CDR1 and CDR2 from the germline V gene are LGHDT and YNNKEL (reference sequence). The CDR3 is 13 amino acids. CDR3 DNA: TGTGCCAGCAGTCAAGCAGGGAACACTGAAGCTTTCTTT. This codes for CASSQAGNTEAFF.

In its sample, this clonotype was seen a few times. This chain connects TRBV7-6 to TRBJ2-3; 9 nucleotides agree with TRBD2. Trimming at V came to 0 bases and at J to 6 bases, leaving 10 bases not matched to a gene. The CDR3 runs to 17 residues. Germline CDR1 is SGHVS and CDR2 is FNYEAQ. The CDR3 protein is CASSLAVAGGSGDTQYF. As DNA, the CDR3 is TGTGCCAGCAGCTTAGCGGTGGCGGGGGGGAGCGGGGATACGCAGTATTTT.

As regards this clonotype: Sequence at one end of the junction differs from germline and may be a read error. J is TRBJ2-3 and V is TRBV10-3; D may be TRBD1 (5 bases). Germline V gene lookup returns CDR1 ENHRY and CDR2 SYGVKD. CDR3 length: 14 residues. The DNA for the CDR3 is TGTGCCATCAGTGGGCAGGGATCCACAGACACGCAGTATTTC. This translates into CAISGQGSTDTQYF.

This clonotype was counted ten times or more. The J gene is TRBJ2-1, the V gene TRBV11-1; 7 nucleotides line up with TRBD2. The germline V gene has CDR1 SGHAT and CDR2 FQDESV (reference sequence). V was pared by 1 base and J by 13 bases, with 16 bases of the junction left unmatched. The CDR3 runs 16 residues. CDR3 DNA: TGTGCCAGCAGCTTAGAGGGCGTCAGCGGGGCTACAAAACAGTTCTTC. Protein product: CASSLEGVSGATKQFF. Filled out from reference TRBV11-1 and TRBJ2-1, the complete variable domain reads EAEVAQSPRYKITEKSQAVAFWCDPISGHATLYWYRQILGQGPELLVQFQDESVVDDSQLPKDRFSAERLKGVDSTLKIQPAELGDSAMYLCASSLEGVSGATKQFFGPGTRLTVL.

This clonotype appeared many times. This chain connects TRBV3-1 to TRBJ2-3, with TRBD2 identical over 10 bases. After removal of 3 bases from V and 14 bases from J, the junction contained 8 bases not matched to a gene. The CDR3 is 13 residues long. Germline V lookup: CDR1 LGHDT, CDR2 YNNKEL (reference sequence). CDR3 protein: CASSQGLASHRYF. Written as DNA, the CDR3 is TGTGCCAGCAGCCAGGGACTAGCGAGCCATCGGTATTTT.

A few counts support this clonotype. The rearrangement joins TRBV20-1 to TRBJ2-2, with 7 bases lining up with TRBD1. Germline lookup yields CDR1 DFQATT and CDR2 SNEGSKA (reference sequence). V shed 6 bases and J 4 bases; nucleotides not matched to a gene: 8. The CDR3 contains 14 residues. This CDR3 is CSAWGPGGTGELFF. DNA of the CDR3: TGCAGTGCATGGGGGCCAGGGGGCACCGGGGAGCTGTTTTTT.